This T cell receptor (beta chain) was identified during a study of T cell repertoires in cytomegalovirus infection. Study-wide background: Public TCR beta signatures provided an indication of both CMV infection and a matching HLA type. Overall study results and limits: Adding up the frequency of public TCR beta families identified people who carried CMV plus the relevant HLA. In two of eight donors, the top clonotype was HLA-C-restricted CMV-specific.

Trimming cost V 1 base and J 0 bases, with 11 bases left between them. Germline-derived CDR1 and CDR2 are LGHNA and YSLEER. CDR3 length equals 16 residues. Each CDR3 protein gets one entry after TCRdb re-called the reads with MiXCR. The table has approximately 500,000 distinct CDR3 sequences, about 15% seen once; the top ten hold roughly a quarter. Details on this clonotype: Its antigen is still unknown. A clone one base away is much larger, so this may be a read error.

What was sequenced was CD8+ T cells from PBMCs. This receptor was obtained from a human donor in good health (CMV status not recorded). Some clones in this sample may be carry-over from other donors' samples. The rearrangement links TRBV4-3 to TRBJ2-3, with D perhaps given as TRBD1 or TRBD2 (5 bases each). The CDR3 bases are TGCGCCAGCAGCCAAGGGGGGTGTGGGAGCACAGATACGCAGTATTTT. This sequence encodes CASSQGGCGSTDTQYF.